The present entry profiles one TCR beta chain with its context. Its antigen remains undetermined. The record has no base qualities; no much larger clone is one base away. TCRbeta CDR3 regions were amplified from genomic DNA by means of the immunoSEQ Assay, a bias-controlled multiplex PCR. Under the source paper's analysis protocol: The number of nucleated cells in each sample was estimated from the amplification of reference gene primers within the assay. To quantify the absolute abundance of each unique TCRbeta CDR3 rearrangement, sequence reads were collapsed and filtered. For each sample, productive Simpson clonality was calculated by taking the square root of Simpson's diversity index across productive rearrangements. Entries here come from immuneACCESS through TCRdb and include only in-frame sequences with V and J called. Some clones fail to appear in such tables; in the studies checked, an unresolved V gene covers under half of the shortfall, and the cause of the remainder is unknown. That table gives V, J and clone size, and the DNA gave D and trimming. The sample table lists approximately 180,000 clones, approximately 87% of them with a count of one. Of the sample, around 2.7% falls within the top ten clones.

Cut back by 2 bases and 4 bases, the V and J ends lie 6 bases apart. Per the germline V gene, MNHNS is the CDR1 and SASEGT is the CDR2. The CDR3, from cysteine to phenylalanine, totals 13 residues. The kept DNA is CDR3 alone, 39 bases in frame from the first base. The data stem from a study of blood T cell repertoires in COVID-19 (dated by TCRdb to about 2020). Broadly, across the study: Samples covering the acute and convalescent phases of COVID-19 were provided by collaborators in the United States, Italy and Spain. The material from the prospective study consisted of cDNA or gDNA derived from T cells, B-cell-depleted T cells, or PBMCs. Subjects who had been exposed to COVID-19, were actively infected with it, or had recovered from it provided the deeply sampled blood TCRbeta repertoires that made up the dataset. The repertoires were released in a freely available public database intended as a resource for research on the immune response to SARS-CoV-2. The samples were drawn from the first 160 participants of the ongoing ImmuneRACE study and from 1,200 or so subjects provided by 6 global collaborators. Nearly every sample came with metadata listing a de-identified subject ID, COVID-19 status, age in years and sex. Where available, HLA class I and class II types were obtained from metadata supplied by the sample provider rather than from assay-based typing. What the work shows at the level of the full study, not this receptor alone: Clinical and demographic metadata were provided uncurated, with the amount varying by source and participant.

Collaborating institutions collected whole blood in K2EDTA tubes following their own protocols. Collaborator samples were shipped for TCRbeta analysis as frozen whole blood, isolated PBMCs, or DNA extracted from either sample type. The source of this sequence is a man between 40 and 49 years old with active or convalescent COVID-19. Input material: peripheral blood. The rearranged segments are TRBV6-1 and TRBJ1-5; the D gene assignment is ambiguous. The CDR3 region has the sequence CASSERENQPQHF. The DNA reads TGTGCCAGCAGTGAAAGGGAGAATCAGCCCCAGCATTTT.